Below, one TCR beta chain is given with its context. The antigen is undetermined. These data belong to a study of blood T cells in healthy people across ages. Germline CDR1 DFQATT, CDR2 SNEGSKA (reference sequence). J gave up 2 bases and V 3 bases, and 1 base lay outside the gene matches. The CDR3 contains 14 residues. Study outcomes and limitations: Roughly linearly, TCR beta diversity per million T cells fell as age increased. Using unsorted PBMCs precluded a conclusive naive versus antigen-experienced comparison.

Peripheral blood from each donor was collected in a volume of 8 to 10 milliliters. Samples had at least 6.5 million PBMCs isolated from them. The use of a sample-barcoded 5' primer and a J-beta primer mix characterized a second PCR of 7 to 11 cycles. TCRdb used MiXCR to reprocess the 5' RACE reads, holding one entry per CDR3 protein. The table lists roughly 640,000 distinct CDR3 sequences, approximately 30% of them singletons. This clonotype was obtained from a woman over 75 in good health. The rearrangement joins TRBV20-1 to TRBJ2-2; 9 nucleotides agree with TRBD2. The sequenced sample was blood. CDR3 loop: CSARTSGNTGELFF. The CDR3 nucleotides read TGCAGTGCTAGGACTAGCGGAAACACCGGGGAGCTGTTTTTT.